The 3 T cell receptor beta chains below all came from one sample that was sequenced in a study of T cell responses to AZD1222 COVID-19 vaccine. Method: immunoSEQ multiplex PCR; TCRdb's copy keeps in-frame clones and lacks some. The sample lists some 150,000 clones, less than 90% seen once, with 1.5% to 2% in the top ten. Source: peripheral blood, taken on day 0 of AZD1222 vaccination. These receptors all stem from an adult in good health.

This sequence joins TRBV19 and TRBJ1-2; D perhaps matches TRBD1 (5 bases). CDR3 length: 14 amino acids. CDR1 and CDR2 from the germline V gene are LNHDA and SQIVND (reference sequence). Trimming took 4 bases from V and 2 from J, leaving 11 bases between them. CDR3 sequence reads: CASSTTGVNYGYTF. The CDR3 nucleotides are TGTGCCAGTAGTACCACAGGCGTCAACTATGGCTACACCTTC. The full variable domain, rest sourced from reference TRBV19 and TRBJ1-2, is DGGITQSPKYLFRKEGQNVTLSCEQNLNHDAMYWYRQDPGQGLRLIYYSQIVNDFQKGDIAEGYSVSREKKESFPLTVTSAQKNPTAFYLCASSTTGVNYGYTFGSGTRLTVV.

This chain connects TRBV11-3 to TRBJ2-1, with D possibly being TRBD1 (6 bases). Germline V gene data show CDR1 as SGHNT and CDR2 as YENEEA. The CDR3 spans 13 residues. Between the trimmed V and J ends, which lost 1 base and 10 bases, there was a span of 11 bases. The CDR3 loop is CASSLGQGTEQFF. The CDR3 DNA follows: TGTGCCAGCAGCTTAGGGCAGGGGACCGAGCAGTTCTTC.

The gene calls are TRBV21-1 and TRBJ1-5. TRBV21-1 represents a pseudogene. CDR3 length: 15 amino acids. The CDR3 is CASIGTLNLNQPQHF. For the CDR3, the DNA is TGTGCCAGCATCGGGACCCTGAACCTAAATCAGCCCCAGCATTTT.